This T cell receptor (beta chain) came from a study of T cell responses to AZD1222 COVID-19 vaccine. About the research overall: The study pooled second doses at about 4 or about 12 weeks.

TCRdb keeps only in-frame clones here, not all; method: immunoSEQ multiplex PCR. The data show about 67,000 clones, with roughly 84% seen just once and around 21% held by the top ten. Regarding this clone: Its antigen is still unknown.

The CDR3 has 17 amino acids. V gave up 4 bases and J gave up 0 bases, with 14 bases separating them. The V gene's germline CDR1 is SGHRS and CDR2 YFSETQ. General study findings and limits: Donor demographics were predominantly white British with a female majority; clonal diversity may be underestimated. With two AZD1222 doses given, Spike-specific TCR breadth and depth both rose. Spike was spanned by vaccine-associated CD4 TCRs, which were dominant at 160-218 and 743-854.

The TCR originated in an adult in good health. The V and J genes are TRBV5-1 and TRBJ1-6, with TRBD1 as a possible D gene (5 bases). The sequencing used peripheral blood, collected on day 0 of AZD1222 vaccination. The CDR3 region has the DNA TGCGCCAGCAGCCGTTGGGCCGACAGCTCCTATAATTCACCCCTCCACTTT. Protein product: CASSRWADSSYNSPLHF.